This T cell receptor beta chain was documented in a study of OX40 agonist ivuxolimab in advanced cancers. Turning to the study itself: Patients were treated with intravenous ivuxolimab, dosed at 0.01 to 10 mg/kg and infused every 2 weeks. Under the entry rules, prior anti-PD-1, anti-PD-L1 or anti-CTLA-4 therapy was allowed, and approximately 40% had some. Subjects had a mean age of 60 years, with a range of 23 to 79; almost 85% were male.

Collection of blood occurred at baseline, at cycle 4 day 1, and at cycle 7 day 1. Trimming removed 5 bases from V and 4 bases from J; junction bases left unmatched: 8. The CDR3 length is 15 residues. CDR1 is SGHNT, CDR2 YYREEE, per germline (reference sequence). TCRdb's table, derived via immunoSEQ multiplex PCR, lists solely in-frame clones and lacks some. This sample carries tens of thousands of clones, around nine tenths of them seen once, and the ten largest clones take over 0.25%. The chain joins TRBV5-4 to TRBJ1-2, with TRBD1 identical over 10 bases. The sequencing here drew on CD4+ or CD8+ T cells sorted from blood, taken in a trial of the OX40 agonist ivuxolimab. The clonotype originates from an adult with an advanced solid tumor such as melanoma, head and neck, liver or kidney cancer. CDR3 coding DNA: TGTGCCAGCAGGCAAGCCGGGACAGGGGCCTATGGCTACACCTTC. As protein: CASRQAGTGAYGYTF.